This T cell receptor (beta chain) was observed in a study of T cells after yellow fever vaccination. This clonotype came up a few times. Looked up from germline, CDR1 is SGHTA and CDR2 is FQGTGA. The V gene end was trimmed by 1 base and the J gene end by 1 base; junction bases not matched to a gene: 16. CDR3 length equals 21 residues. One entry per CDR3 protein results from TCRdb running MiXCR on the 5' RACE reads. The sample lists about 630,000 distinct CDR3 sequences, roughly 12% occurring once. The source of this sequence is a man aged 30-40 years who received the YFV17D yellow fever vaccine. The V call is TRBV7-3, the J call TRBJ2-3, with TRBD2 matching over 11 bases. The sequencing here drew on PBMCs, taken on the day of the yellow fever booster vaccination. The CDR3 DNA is TGTGCCAGCAGCTTAAACGGACAGCTGGGACTAGCGGAGCCCGGCACAGATACGCAGTATTTT. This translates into CASSLNGQLGLAEPGTDTQYF.